This T cell receptor (beta chain) was identified during a study of spatial heterogeneity in lung cancer. Study in general: Compared with alpha-chain sequences, beta-chain sequences were consistently detected in greater numbers. The study's findings and limits: It was found that expanded intratumoral alpha and beta TCR counts tracked tumor mutation counts.

This clonotype came up many times. As yet, its antigen is unknown. This beta chain is a stray read from a library made for alpha chains; its abundance is not meaningful. Sample time point: sample taken at primary tumor resection. Trimming removed 0 bases at V and 0 bases at J, with 12 bases between. The CDR3 contains 16 residues. Germline CDR1 and CDR2: SGHRS and YFSETQ. TCRdb redid the calling of the 5' RACE reads with MiXCR, one entry per CDR3 protein. This sample carries 2,000 to 2,500 distinct CDR3 sequences, roughly a fifth of them seen once, and the ten largest clones take 24%. The receptor comes from a male donor with early-stage non-small cell lung cancer. This specimen consisted of lung tumor tissue, obtained at surgery. The chain links TRBV5-1 to TRBJ1-1, with no clear D. The CDR3 protein is CASSLGRTTLNTEAFF. CDR3 DNA: TGCGCCAGCAGCTTGGGCAGGACTACCCTGAACACTGAAGCTTTCTTT. The whole variable domain, filled in from reference TRBV5-1 and TRBJ1-1, reads KAGVTQTPRYLIKTRGQQVTLSCSPISGHRSVSWYQQTPGQGLQFLFEYFSETQRNKGNFPGRFSGRQFSNSRSEMNVSTLELGDSALYLCASSLGRTTLNTEAFFGQGTRLTVV.